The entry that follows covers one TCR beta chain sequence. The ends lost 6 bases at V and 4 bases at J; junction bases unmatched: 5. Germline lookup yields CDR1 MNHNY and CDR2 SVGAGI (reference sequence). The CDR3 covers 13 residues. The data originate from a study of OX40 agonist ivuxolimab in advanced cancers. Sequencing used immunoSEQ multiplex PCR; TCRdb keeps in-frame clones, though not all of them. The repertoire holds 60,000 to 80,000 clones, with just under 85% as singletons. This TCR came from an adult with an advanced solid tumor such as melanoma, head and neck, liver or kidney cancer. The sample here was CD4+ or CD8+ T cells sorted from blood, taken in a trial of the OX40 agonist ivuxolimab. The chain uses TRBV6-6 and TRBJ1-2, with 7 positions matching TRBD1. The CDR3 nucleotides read TGTGCCAGCAGCGGACAGGAGATCTATGGCTACACCTTC. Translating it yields CASSGQEIYGYTF.